This entry features one T cell receptor (beta chain) sequence. TCRdb reanalysed the RT-PCR reads using MiXCR and keeps one entry per CDR3 protein. The sample records 800,000 to 1,000,000 distinct CDR3 sequences, more than 15% being singletons. The data stem from a study of patients and donors after allogeneic stem cell transplantation. The CDR3 extends over 14 amino acids. V was trimmed by 4 bases and J by 6 bases, leaving 15 bases between them. Germline values: CDR1 PRHDT, CDR2 FYEKMQ (reference sequence). This receptor was identified in a human donor who was either an allogeneic HSCT recipient or a stem cell or donor lymphocyte infusion donor (not recorded which). It is not recorded whose cells these are; they may come from a transplant donor. The sequencing input was blood, either unsorted or a sorted T cell fraction (not recorded which). J is TRBJ1-1 and V is TRBV13; D not certain. The CDR3 DNA follows: TGTGCCAGCAGCTCTGAGTCGGTTGGGCCTGAAGCTTTCTTT. It is translated as CASSSESVGPEAFF.